This note documents a single T cell receptor beta chain sequence. This clonotype was recorded many times. Its antigen is not yet known. There are no base qualities to consult, and no much larger clone falls within one base. The source of the sample is a study of regulatory T cells in long-lasting Graves disease (dated by TCRdb to about 2021). Context from the whole study: Newly diagnosed Graves' disease patients had taken antithyroid drugs for less than 3 months. The study took place in China and was registered as a clinical trial. Patients with persistent Graves' disease were compared with patients with newly diagnosed Graves' disease using TCR sequencing and RNA sequencing of peripheral blood. A total of 33 samples underwent TCR sequencing, from about 13 patients with persistent Graves' disease and roughly 20 patients with newly diagnosed Graves' disease.

What the research found in general, with its limitations: Peripheral blood alone was examined, since thyroid tissue, which constituted the primary lesion, could not be accessed. The authors acknowledged the small sample size as a limitation that may reduce accuracy. Persistent patients shared more public clonotypes among themselves (around 3,000) than newly diagnosed patients did (approximately 870). Sequencing and analysis were restricted to the TCR beta chain. Compared with newly diagnosed patients, persistent Graves' disease patients had lower TCR Shannon entropy and fewer highly expanded clones, which suggests clonal expansion. Preferential use of TRBV28, TRBJ1-2 and TRBJ2-5 was observed in persistent disease, whereas TRBV20-1 and TRBJ2-1 were favored in newly diagnosed disease.

The time point label on this specimen signifies: newly diagnosed GD, antithyroid drugs for less than 3 months. For both TCR sequencing and RNA sequencing, RNA was extracted from PBMCs in TRIzol. The diagnosis of Graves' disease followed American Thyroid Association guidelines. Patients for the study were recruited at an endocrinology department in Xi'an, China. From each patient, about 9.7 milliliters of peripheral blood was collected into an EDTA anticoagulant tube. Ficoll Paque Plus density gradient separation was used to isolate PBMCs, and no further T cell sorting was done. An Agilent 2100 Bioanalyzer and agarose gel were used to assess RNA quality, and a NanoDrop 2000 was used to measure RNA concentration. Library creation used multiplex PCR. Sequencing relied on an Illumina HiSeq 4000. iRepertoire HTBI primers and Arm-PCR amplification of CDR3 regions were used to construct TCR beta libraries. Before sequencing, the PCR products underwent gel purification. In the paper's pipeline: Across samples, 55 to 80 TRBV and 15 or so TRBJ segments were identified and used for gene usage analysis of CDR3 amino acid clonotypes. COPE and FqMerger were used to merge the filtered high-quality paired reads into contigs. Contigs were aligned with BLAST to IMGT TRBV, TRBD and TRBJ reference genes, and CDR3 was defined per IMGT. Highly expanded clones were defined as clonotypes with a frequency above 0.1%. Repertoire diversity was measured by Shannon entropy, and V-J evenness by the Gini coefficient. Clonotypes shared by more than one individual were considered public. The public sequencing data were trimmed at Q25 with fastp and processed into clonotypes with MiXCR by TCRdb, which kept only in-frame beta chains. Rows with one shared CDR3 protein collapse into an entry with the most common genes and DNA. Clone size and V and J calls follow TCRdb, not the original study. Recorded for this sample are some 600,000 distinct CDR3 sequences; about 16% of them occurred a single time. The top ten hold 9.5% to 15% of the sample.

The germline V gene encodes CDR1 GTSNPN and CDR2 SVGIG (reference sequence). The CDR3 covers 12 residues, taking in both the cysteine and the phenylalanine. Only CDR3 DNA remains: 36 bases, in frame from the first base. At the junction V is shortened by 1 base and J by 10 bases, with 13 bases in between. These records were also assigned to another study, of T cells in Graves' hyperthyroidism and ophthalmopathy. Per that second paper: A patient counted as having stable Graves' hyperthyroidism if no progression to ophthalmopathy occurred over 18 months of follow-up. Hyperthyroidism patients were aged 18 to 65 years and newly diagnosed, with disease duration of less than 2 months. The study excluded patients with uncontrolled infections, other autoimmune diseases, pregnancy or lactation. Diagnoses were established on the basis of clinical symptoms, serum thyroxine and TRAb, thyroid ultrasound, and orbital computed tomography. The TCR CDR3 was subjected to a first round of RT-PCR using the HTBI primer set and the Qiagen OneStep RT-PCR kit. Most expanded thyroid clonotypes (frequency above 0.001) were also detected in blood, a finding suggesting that blood repertoires may reflect thyroid immune responses. A model built on a 13 V-J signature distinguished ophthalmopathy from stable hyperthyroidism, reaching over 85% sensitivity and about 81% specificity in cross-validation and 80%/75% in testing. In validation, the model predicted progression to ophthalmopathy a median of about 6.5 months before onset, with around 70% sensitivity and roughly 79% specificity. To identify TCR V-J signatures that set the groups apart, the researchers used a discovery cohort of about a hundred patients, made up of 43 with Graves' ophthalmopathy and around 58 with stable Graves' hyperthyroidism. Prospective prediction of ophthalmopathy was tested in an independent validation cohort of 18 to 20 hyperthyroidism patients and roughly 16 patients who later progressed to ophthalmopathy. The 100 or so discovery patients were randomly split 7:3 into training and test sets. The study also compared thyroid tissue and blood T-cell repertoires from roughly six Graves' hyperthyroidism patients. Once sampling was done, hyperthyroidism patients were given methimazole at a starting dose of 30 mg daily, whereas ophthalmopathy patients were given high-dose intravenous methylprednisolone. Libraries were constructed in a second round of multiplex PCR, after which size selection and purification were performed. Libraries were sequenced paired-end with 100 bp reads on an Illumina HiSeq2000. SOAPnuke was used to process the raw data, throwing out any read that contained adapters or uncalled bases, had a mean Phred below 15, or lacked an exact constant-primer or identifier match. COPE v1.2.5 was used to merge the high-quality paired reads, and each unique nucleotide sequence was defined as a clonotype. MiTCR v1.1 was used to align clonotypes to the IMGT TRBV, TRBD and TRBJ reference segments. The analysis was restricted to V-J combinations with a frequency above 0.0001, which together covered 98% to 99.2% of the repertoires. The TCS score was defined as F50 (clonal expansion) divided by E x V (chaos), with BLOSUM62-based TCRdist calculated between CDR3 peptides within each V-J. Welch's t-statistics and random forest reduced fewer than 600 V-J features to about 13, which were used in a naive Bayes classifier (R e1071). Sample size was not statistically predetermined, and blinding of investigators to group allocation was not performed. The paper describes TCR Vbeta CDR3 sequencing of 135 peripheral blood samples, made up of 43 ophthalmopathy patients, 70 to 75 hyperthyroidism patients and around 17 progressor patients.

The chain couples TRBV30 to TRBJ2-5, with the D segment identity uncertain. The input for sequencing was peripheral blood mononuclear cells (PBMCs), taken at new diagnosis, from a patient treated with antithyroid drugs. The source of this sequence is a man between 18 and 35 years old with Graves disease. Donor details come from another sample of the same person, matched by shared clones. CDR3 region: CAWSDYGVIQYF. In nucleotide form, the sequence is TGTGCCTGGAGTGATTACGGAGTGATCCAGTACTTC.